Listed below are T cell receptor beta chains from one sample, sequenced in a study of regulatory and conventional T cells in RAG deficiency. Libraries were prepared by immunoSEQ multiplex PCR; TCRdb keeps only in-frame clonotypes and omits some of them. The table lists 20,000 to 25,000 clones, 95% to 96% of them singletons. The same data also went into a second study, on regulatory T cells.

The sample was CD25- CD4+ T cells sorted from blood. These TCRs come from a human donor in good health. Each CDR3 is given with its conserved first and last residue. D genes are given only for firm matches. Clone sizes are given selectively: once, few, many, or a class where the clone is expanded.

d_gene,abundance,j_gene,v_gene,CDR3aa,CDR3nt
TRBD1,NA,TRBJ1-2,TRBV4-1,CASSQIRDRVYGYTF,TGCGCCAGCAGCCAAATCCGGGACAGGGTATATGGCTACACCTTC
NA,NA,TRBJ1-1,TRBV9,CASSADGYDTEAFF,TGTGCCAGCAGCGCAGACGGGTATGACACTGAAGCTTTCTTT
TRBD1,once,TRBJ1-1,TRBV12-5,CASGLGQGTEAFF,TGTGCTAGTGGTTTGGGACAGGGCACTGAAGCTTTCTTT
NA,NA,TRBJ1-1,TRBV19,CASKSWSGNTEAFF,TGTGCCAGTAAAAGCTGGTCCGGGAACACTGAAGCTTTCTTT
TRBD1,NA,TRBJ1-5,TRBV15,CATSRDPGQFSNQPQHF,TGTGCCACCAGCAGAGACCCGGGACAGTTTAGCAATCAGCCCCAGCATTTT
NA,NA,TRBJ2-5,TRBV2,CATSHQGQLETQYF,TGTGCCACCTCCCACCAGGGTCAGTTGGAGACCCAGTACTTC
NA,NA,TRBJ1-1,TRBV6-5,CASSYRGRNTEAFF,TGTGCCAGCAGTTACAGGGGGAGGAACACTGAAGCTTTCTTT
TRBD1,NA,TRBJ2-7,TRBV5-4,CASSRGQAYEQYF,TGTGCCAGCAGCCGGGGACAGGCTTACGAGCAGTACTTC
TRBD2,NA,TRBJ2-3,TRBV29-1,CSDASGLAGSDTQYF,TGCAGCGATGCATCTGGGCTAGCGGGGTCAGATACGCAGTATTTT
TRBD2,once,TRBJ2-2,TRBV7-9,CASSLQRGLLGAGELFF,TGTGCCAGCAGCTTACAGCGGGGGCTACTAGGGGCCGGGGAGCTGTTTTTT
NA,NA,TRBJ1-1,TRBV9,CASSVVGGGVGTEAFF,TGTGCCAGCAGCGTAGTAGGCGGGGGGGTAGGGACTGAAGCTTTCTTT
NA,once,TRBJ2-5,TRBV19,CARQPRFTLRRETQYF,TGTGCCAGACAACCGCGCTTTACCCTGAGGAGGGAGACCCAGTACTTC
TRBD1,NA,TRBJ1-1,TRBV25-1,CASSEDRAPLLNTEAFF,TGTGCCAGCAGTGAGGACAGGGCCCCCCTACTGAACACTGAAGCTTTCTTT
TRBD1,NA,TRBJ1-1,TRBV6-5,CASSARDRAFF,TGTGCCAGCAGTGCACGGGACAGAGCTTTCTTT
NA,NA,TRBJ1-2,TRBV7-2,CASSLPGGNHYGYTF,TGTGCCAGCAGCCTCCCGGGGGGCAACCACTATGGCTACACCTTC
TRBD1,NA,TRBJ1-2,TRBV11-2,CASSLQMTGAGYTF,TGTGCCAGCAGCTTGCAAATGACAGGGGCCGGCTACACCTTC
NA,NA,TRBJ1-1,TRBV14,CASSPYQGLNTEAFF,TGTGCCAGCAGCCCATATCAGGGGTTGAACACTGAAGCTTTCTTT
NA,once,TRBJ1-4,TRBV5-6,CASTSRGLSLEKLFF,TGTGCCAGCACTTCGCGGGGACTAAGCCTCGAAAAACTGTTTTTT
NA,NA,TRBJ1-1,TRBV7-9,CASSSYGVGTEAFF,TGTGCCAGCAGCTCCTACGGGGTTGGCACTGAAGCTTTCTTT
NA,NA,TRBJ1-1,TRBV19,CASSPAGLLLGAFF,TGTGCCAGTAGTCCAGCGGGACTCTTACTGGGCGCTTTCTTT
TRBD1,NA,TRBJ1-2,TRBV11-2,CASSLVGQGVGGYTF,TGTGCCAGCAGCTTAGTAGGGCAGGGGGTAGGTGGCTACACCTTC
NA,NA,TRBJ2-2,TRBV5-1,CASSFFTAQAGELFF,TGCGCCAGCAGCTTCTTCACAGCACAGGCCGGGGAGCTGTTTTTT